A single T cell receptor (beta chain) is shown here with its context. How the authors handled the data: It was from reference gene primer amplification that nucleated cell counts were estimated. Profiling relied on immunoSEQ multiplex PCR, and the TCRdb table lists in-frame clones only, not all of them. V and J calls and clone size follow that table, whereas D and trimming were derived from the DNA. The sample yields over 150,000 clones, about 83% seen once. The germline V gene encodes CDR1 KGHDR and CDR2 SFDVKD. V lost 3 bases, J lost 0 bases, and 14 bases stayed unmatched. This CDR3 region has 21 residues. This specimen belongs to a study of blood T cell repertoires in COVID-19.

The chain has TRBV24-1 and TRBJ2-1; 12 bases agree with TRBD1. Sequenced material: peripheral blood. This TCR was sampled from an older woman who had recovered from COVID-19. The CDR3 region is CATSDPPGQGAGRSSYNEQFF. CDR3 coding DNA: TGTGCCACCAGTGATCCGCCGGGACAGGGGGCAGGGCGAAGCTCCTACAATGAGCAGTTCTTC.